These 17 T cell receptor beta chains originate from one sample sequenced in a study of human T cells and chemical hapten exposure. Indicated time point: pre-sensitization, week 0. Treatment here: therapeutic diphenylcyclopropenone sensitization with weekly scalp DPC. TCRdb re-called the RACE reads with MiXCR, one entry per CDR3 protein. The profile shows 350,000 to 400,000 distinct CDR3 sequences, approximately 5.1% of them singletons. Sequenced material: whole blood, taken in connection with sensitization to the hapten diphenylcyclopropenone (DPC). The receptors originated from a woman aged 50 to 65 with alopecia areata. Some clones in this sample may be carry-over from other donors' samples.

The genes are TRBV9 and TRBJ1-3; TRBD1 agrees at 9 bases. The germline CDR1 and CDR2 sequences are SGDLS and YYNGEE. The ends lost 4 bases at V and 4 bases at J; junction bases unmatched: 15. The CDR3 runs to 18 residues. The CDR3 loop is CASSPQIGQGFRGNTIYF. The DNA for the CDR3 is TGTGCCAGCAGCCCCCAAATCGGACAGGGGTTCCGAGGAAACACCATATATTTT.

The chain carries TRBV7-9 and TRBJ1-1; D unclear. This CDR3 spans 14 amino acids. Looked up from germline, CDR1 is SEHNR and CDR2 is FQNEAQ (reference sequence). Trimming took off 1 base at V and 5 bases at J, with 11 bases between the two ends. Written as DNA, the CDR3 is TGTGCCAGCAGCTTAGAGGAGGGAGGTACTGAAGCTTTCTTT. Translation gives CASSLEEGGTEAFF. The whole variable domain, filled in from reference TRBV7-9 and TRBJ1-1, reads DTGVSQNPRHKITKRGQNVTFRCDPISEHNRLYWYRQTLGQGPEFLTYFQNEAQLEKSRLLSDRFSAERPKGSFSTLEIQRTEQGDSAMYLCASSLEEGGTEAFFGQGTRLTVV.

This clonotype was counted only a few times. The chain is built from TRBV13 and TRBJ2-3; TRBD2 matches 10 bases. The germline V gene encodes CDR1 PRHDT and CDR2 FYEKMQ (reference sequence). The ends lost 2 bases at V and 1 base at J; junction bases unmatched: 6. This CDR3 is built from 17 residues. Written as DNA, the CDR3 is TGTGCCAGCAGCTTAAGGCTAGCGGGAGATCGCACAGATACGCAGTATTTT. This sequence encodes CASSLRLAGDRTDTQYF.

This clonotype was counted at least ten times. The CDR3 region has the DNA TGTGCCAGCAGTTACAGGGTCGTGGTAACTGCGAACACTGAAGCTTTCTTT. Amino acids: CASSYRVVVTANTEAFF. The chain carries TRBV27 and TRBJ1-1, with a weak D call TRBD1 (6 bases). This CDR3 has 17 amino acids. The germline V gene encodes CDR1 MNHEY and CDR2 SMNVEV (reference sequence). Trimming took 4 bases from V and 1 from J, leaving 19 bases between them.

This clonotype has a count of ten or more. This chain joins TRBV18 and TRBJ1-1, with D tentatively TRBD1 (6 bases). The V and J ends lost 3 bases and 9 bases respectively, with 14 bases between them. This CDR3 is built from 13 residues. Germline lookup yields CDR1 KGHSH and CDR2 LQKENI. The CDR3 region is CASSPYDGGQAFF. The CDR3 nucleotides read TGTGCCAGCTCACCCTACGACGGGGGGCAAGCTTTCTTT.

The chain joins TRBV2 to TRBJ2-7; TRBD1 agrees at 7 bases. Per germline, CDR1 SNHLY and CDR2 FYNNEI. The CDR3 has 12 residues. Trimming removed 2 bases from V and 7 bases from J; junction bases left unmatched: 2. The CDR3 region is CASSERGQEQYF. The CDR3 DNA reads TGTGCCAGCAGTGAAAGGGGGCAGGAGCAGTACTTC.

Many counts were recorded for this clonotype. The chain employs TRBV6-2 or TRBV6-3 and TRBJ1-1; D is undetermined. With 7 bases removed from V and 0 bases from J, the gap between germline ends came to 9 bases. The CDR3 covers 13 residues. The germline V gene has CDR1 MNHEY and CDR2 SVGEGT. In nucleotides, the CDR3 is TGTGCCAGCACGGCGGCGATGAACACTGAAGCTTTCTTT. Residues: CASTAAMNTEAFF.

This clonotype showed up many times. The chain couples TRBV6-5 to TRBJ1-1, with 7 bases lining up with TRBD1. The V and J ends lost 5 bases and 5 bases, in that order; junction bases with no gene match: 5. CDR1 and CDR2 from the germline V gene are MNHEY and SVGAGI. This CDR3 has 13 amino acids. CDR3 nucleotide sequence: TGTGCCAGCAGTACAGGGGCGGGGACTGAAGCTTTCTTT. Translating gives CASSTGAGTEAFF.

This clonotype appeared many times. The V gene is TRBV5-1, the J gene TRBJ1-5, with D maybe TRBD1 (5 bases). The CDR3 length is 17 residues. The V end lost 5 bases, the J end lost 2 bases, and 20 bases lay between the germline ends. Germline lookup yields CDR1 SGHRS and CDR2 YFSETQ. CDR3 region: CASSRGDLGVGNQPQHF. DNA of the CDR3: TGCGCCAGCAGTCGCGGGGACCTAGGCGTGGGCAATCAGCCCCAGCATTTT.

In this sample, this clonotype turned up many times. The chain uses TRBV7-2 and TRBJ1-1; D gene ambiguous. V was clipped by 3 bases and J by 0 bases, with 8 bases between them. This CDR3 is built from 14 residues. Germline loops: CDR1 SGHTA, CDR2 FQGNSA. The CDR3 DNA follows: TGTGCCAGCAGCTTTAAAACAGTGAACACTGAAGCTTTCTTT. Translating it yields CASSFKTVNTEAFF.

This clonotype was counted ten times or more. The CDR3 DNA reads as TGTGCCAGCAGTTATTGGGCCGGCGATGGCTACACCTTC. Its translation is CASSYWAGDGYTF. V usage is TRBV6-5 and J usage is TRBJ1-2; D is unresolved. The length of the CDR3 is 13 residues. Germline V CDR1 and CDR2: MNHEY, SVGAGI. V was clipped by 3 bases and J by 6 bases, with 11 bases between them.

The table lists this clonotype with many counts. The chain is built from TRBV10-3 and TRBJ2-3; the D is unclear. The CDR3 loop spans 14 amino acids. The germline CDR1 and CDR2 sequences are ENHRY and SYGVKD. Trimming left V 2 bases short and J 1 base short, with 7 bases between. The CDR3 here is CAISEAYGTDTQYF. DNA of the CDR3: TGTGCCATCAGTGAGGCCTACGGCACAGATACGCAGTATTTT.

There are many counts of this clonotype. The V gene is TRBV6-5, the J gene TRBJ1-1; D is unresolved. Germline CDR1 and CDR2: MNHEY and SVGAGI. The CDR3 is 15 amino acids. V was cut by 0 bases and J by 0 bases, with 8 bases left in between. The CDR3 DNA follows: TGTGCCAGCAGTTACTCGAGTAACATGAACACTGAAGCTTTCTTT. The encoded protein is CASSYSSNMNTEAFF.

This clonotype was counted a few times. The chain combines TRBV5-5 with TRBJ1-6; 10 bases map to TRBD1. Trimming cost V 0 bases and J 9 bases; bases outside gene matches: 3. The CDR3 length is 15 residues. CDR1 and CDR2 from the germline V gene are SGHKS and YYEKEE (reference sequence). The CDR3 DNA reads TGTGCCAGCAGCTTGGGACAGGGGGCAGGTTCACCCCTCCACTTT. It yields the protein CASSLGQGAGSPLHF.

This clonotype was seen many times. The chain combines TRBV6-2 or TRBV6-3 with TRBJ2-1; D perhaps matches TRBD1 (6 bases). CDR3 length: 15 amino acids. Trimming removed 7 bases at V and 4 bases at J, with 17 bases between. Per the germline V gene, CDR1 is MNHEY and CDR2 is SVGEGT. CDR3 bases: TGTGCCAGCAACCTCCGGGACACCCCTTACAATGAGCAGTTCTTC. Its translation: CASNLRDTPYNEQFF.

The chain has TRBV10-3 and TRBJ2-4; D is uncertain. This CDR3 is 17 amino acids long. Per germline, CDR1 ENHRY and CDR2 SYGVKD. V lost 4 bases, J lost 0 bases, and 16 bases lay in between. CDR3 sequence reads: CAISAAGRTVAKNIQYF. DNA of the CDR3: TGTGCCATCAGTGCTGCCGGACGGACGGTAGCCAAAAACATTCAGTACTTC.

CDR3 coding DNA: TGTGCCAGCAGCTTGCTTGCGGATTCCACAGATACGCAGTATTTT. Its protein product is CASSLLADSTDTQYF. The rearrangement joins TRBV5-4 to TRBJ2-3, with no clear D. This CDR3 region has 15 residues. In germline, CDR1 is SGHNT, CDR2 YYREEE (reference sequence). V shed 1 base and J shed 2 bases, with 11 bases lying between them.